The 4 T cell receptor beta chains presented below share a single source sample, sequenced in a study of beta chain features in type 1 diabetes (dated by TCRdb to 2017 to 2018). The method behind the library was the immunoSEQ multiplex PCR assay. All of the isolated RNA was reverse transcribed with the High Capacity cDNA Reverse Transcription Kit, so expressed TCRB transcripts were sequenced. As stored in TCRdb, this immuneACCESS dataset retains in-frame rearrangements with V and J assigned. A fraction of the clones does not appear; measured against another copy, unresolved V genes explain less than half of the discrepancy, and the remainder lacks a known reason. The sample data list more than 150,000 clones, and about 9.8% of these were observed just once. Over 2% of the sample lies in the top ten. Sequencing input: central memory CD4+ T cells from blood. Receptors were obtained from a woman aged 18-29 years in good health.

This clone was picked up a small number of times. The chain recombines TRBV5-1 with TRBJ2-5, with TRBD2 as a possible D gene (6 bases). The germline gives CDR1 SGHRS, CDR2 YFSETQ. This CDR3 contains 16 residues. The V and J ends lost 0 bases and 5 bases respectively, with 17 bases between them. CDR3: CASSLGGGAHPETQYF. CDR3 nucleotides: TGCGCCAGCAGCTTGGGGGGCGGGGCTCACCCGGAGACCCAGTACTTC.

As concerns this clone: The identical CDR3 is also encoded by other nucleotide sequences in the sample. The chain employs TRBV5-1 and TRBJ2-7, with D unresolved. The CDR3 has 12 residues. The germline CDR1 and CDR2 sequences are SGHRS and YFSETQ. V was trimmed by 4 bases and J by 2 bases, leaving 7 bases between them. As DNA, the CDR3 is TGCGCCAGCAGCCTCGACACCTACGAGCAGTACTTC. It yields the protein CASSLDTYEQYF.

At least ten counts were recorded for this clone. This chain links TRBV4-3 with TRBJ1-1; D is uncertain. Trimming stripped 0 bases from V and 3 bases from J, with 8 bases between. Germline values: CDR1 LGHNA, CDR2 YSLEER. CDR3 length equals 14 residues. The CDR3 protein is CASSQDDGDTEAFF. The DNA for the CDR3 is TGCGCCAGCAGCCAAGACGACGGGGACACTGAAGCTTTCTTT.

This chain connects TRBV4-1 to TRBJ2-2; D not certain. CDR3 size: 13 residues. The V gene's germline CDR1 is MGHRA and CDR2 YSYEKL. V gave up 6 bases and J gave up 4 bases, with 9 bases separating them. CDR3 sequence (DNA): TGCGCCAGCAGAGAGTGGTTCACCGGGGAGCTGTTTTTT. It specifies CASREWFTGELFF.